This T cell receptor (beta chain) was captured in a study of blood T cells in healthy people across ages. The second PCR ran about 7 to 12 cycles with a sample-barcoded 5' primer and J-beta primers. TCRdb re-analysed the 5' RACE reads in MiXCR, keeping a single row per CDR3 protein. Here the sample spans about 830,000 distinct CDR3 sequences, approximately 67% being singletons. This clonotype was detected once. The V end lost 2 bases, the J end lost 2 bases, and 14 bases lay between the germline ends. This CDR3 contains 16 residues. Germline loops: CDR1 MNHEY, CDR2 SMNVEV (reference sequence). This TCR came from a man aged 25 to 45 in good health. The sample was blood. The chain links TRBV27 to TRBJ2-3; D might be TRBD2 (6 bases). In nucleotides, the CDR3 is TGTGCCAGCAGTTTAATGGTAGGAGGGTTCACAGATACGCAGTATTTT. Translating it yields CASSLMVGGFTDTQYF.